These 20 T cell receptor beta chains were all obtained from the same sample, sequenced in a study of shared clonotypes between healthy human individuals. Sequencing was performed with immunoSEQ multiplex PCR; in TCRdb, only in-frame clones are kept and a portion is missing. The profile shows 2 million to 3 million clones, around nine tenths of them singletons. The sample consisted of naive CD4+ T cells sorted from blood. Subset described: CD45RA+ positively selected. These receptors were obtained from a man between 18 and 29 years old in good health.

This chain links TRBV30 with TRBJ2-1; 8 bases are a match to TRBD2. Trimming cost V 3 bases and J 9 bases; bases outside gene matches: 16. Germline CDR1 is GTSNPN and CDR2 is SVGIG (reference sequence). The CDR3 loop spans 16 amino acids. The CDR3, as DNA: TGTGCCTGGAGCTCCTTGGGATCGGGAGGGGGGTTTGAGCAGTTCTTC. It codes for CAWSSLGSGGGFEQFF.

The genes are TRBV11-2 and TRBJ2-5; possible D gene TRBD2, 5 bases. Trimming took 7 bases from V and 7 from J, leaving 25 bases between them. Germline-derived CDR1 and CDR2 are SGHAT and FQNNGV. The CDR3 is 16 residues long. The CDR3 loop is CASIPPPGPRGATQYF. The CDR3 nucleotides are TGTGCCAGCATCCCGCCCCCGGGCCCTCGGGGAGCGACCCAGTACTTC.

The gene calls are TRBV30 and TRBJ2-2; no definite D call. CDR1 and CDR2 from the germline V gene are GTSNPN and SVGIG (reference sequence). The V and J ends lost 2 bases and 7 bases respectively, with 8 bases between them. The CDR3 extends over 12 amino acids. CDR3 sequence: CAWSTSVGELFF. CDR3 DNA: TGTGCCTGGAGTACCTCAGTCGGGGAGCTGTTTTTT.

This rearrangement joins TRBV27 to TRBJ2-3; a possible D gene is TRBD1 (5 bases). The CDR3 runs 14 residues. V was pared by 4 bases and J by 3 bases, with 11 bases between. Germline CDR1 and CDR2: MNHEY and SMNVEV (reference sequence). The CDR3 loop is CASSWGRPTDTQYF. The CDR3 region has the DNA TGTGCCAGCAGTTGGGGCAGACCGACAGATACGCAGTATTTT.

This clone was seen just once. The chain employs TRBV28 and TRBJ2-4; D is perhaps TRBD2 (6 bases). CDR3 size: 18 residues. CDR1 and CDR2 (germline): MDHEN, SYDVKM. Trimming took 4 bases from V and 1 from J, leaving 20 bases between them. Here the CDR3 reads CASSSGGGGIGAKNIQYF. The CDR3 DNA reads as TGTGCCAGCAGTTCGGGTGGTGGAGGGATCGGGGCCAAAAACATTCAGTACTTC. Full variable domain (missing parts from reference TRBV28 and TRBJ2-4): DVKVTQSSRYLVKRTGEKVFLECVQDMDHENMFWYRQDPGLGLRLIYFSYDVKMKEKGDIPEGYSVSREKKERFSLILESASTNQTSMYLCASSSGGGGIGAKNIQYFGAGTRLSVL.

The V call is TRBV5-1, the J call TRBJ1-1; D is possibly TRBD1 (5 bases). CDR3 length: 13 residues. Trimming took 3 bases from V and 4 from J, leaving 10 bases between them. Looked up from germline, CDR1 is SGHRS and CDR2 is YFSETQ. The CDR3 bases are TGCGCCAGCAGCTACGGGGGGTCCACTGAAGCTTTCTTT. Its translation is CASSYGGSTEAFF.

This clone was found a few times. The chain links TRBV29-1 to TRBJ1-1; D not certain. CDR1 and CDR2 (germline): SQVTM, ANQGSEA. This CDR3 is 11 amino acids long. V was pared by 0 bases and J by 6 bases, with 5 bases between. CDR3 nucleotide sequence: TGCAGCGTTGAAGATTTCCCTGAAGCTTTCTTT. It is translated as CSVEDFPEAFF.

The V and J genes are TRBV7-2 and TRBJ2-1; 12 nucleotides align to TRBD1. Germline V lookup: CDR1 SGHTA, CDR2 FQGNSA. V shed 5 bases and J 7 bases; nucleotides not matched to a gene: 9. The CDR3 runs to 16 residues. The CDR3 region is CASSLTGTGGMNEQFF. CDR3 in DNA: TGTGCCAGCAGCCTAACCGGGACAGGGGGCATGAATGAGCAGTTCTTC.

The J gene is TRBJ2-2, the V gene TRBV18; 7 nucleotides match TRBD1. With 3 bases clipped from V and 0 bases from J, the junction kept 7 bases outside the gene matches. Germline V CDR1 and CDR2: KGHSH, LQKENI. The CDR3 covers 17 residues. The CDR3 sequence is CASSPPRQGPNTGELFF. The CDR3 DNA sequence: TGTGCCAGCTCACCCCCTCGACAGGGTCCGAACACCGGGGAGCTGTTTTTT.

This clone was counted only a few times. The gene calls are TRBV28 and TRBJ1-6; D is perhaps TRBD1 (6 bases). Germline assignment: CDR1 MDHEN and CDR2 SYDVKM. The CDR3 contains 14 residues. Trimming stripped 6 bases from V and 9 bases from J, with 15 bases between. The CDR3 nucleotides read TGTGCCAGCAGAACAGGGCAGTCGAGTTCACCCCTCCACTTT. This codes for CASRTGQSSSPLHF. Combining the CDR3 with reference TRBV28 and TRBJ1-6 gives the whole variable domain DVKVTQSSRYLVKRTGEKVFLECVQDMDHENMFWYRQDPGLGLRLIYFSYDVKMKEKGDIPEGYSVSREKKERFSLILESASTNQTSMYLCASRTGQSSSPLHFGNGTRLTVT.

The chain couples TRBV18 to TRBJ2-5; D may be TRBD1 (6 bases). Trimming stripped 4 bases from V and 7 bases from J, with 13 bases between. CDR1 is KGHSH, CDR2 LQKENI, per germline. The CDR3 extends over 13 amino acids. The CDR3 sequence is CASSLKGEGTQYF. CDR3 DNA: TGTGCCAGCTCACTAAAGGGGGAAGGGACCCAGTACTTC.

V usage is TRBV5-6 and J usage is TRBJ1-5, with D possibly being TRBD1 (5 bases). Germline lookup yields CDR1 SGHDT and CDR2 YYEEEE. Trimming took 3 bases from V and 10 from J, leaving 11 bases between them. The CDR3 loop spans 12 amino acids. CDR3 DNA sequence: TGTGCCAGCAGCTCCACAGGCGGCCCCCAGCATTTT. Translating it yields CASSSTGGPQHF.

In the case of this clone: This sample includes further DNA sequences coding for the same CDR3. The rearrangement links TRBV4-1 to TRBJ1-5; D call uncertain. The V gene's germline CDR1 is MGHRA and CDR2 YSYEKL. V dropped 0 bases and J dropped 10 bases, with 7 bases sitting between them. The CDR3 has 12 amino acids. The CDR3 reads CASSQDLGPQHF. The CDR3 nucleotides read TGCGCCAGCAGCCAAGATCTTGGACCCCAGCATTTT.

The gene calls are TRBV5-1 and TRBJ2-5; no clear D. CDR3 length: 14 residues. Trimming cost V 7 bases and J 2 bases, with 15 bases left between them. Germline V gene sequence: CDR1 SGHRS, CDR2 YFSETQ. The CDR3 sequence is CASALTGPQETQYF. The CDR3, as DNA: TGCGCCAGCGCACTGACGGGTCCACAAGAGACCCAGTACTTC.

With respect to this clone: The sample has other DNA sequences that encode this CDR3 too. The J gene is TRBJ2-2, the V gene TRBV2; 11 bases agree with TRBD2. J was trimmed by 4 bases and V by 4 bases; bases with no gene match: 2. In germline, CDR1 is SNHLY, CDR2 FYNNEI. The CDR3 runs 15 residues. The CDR3, as DNA: TGTGCCAGCAGTGGCCTAGCGGGGGGCACCGGGGAGCTGTTTTTT. Amino acids: CASSGLAGGTGELFF.

The genes are TRBV10-3 and TRBJ2-1; D is unclear. CDR3 length: 16 amino acids. Germline values: CDR1 ENHRY, CDR2 SYGVKD. The V end was cut by 1 base, the J end by 4 bases, with 14 bases between. CDR3 DNA sequence: TGTGCCATCAGTGAGTTTCCCCCTCCAGAATACAATGAGCAGTTCTTC. It codes for CAISEFPPPEYNEQFF.

This rearrangement joins TRBV30 to TRBJ2-6; D call uncertain. Germline CDR1 and CDR2: GTSNPN and SVGIG (reference sequence). Trimming stripped 3 bases from V and 0 bases from J, with 9 bases between. This CDR3 region has 15 residues. The CDR3 coding sequence is TGTGCCTGGAGCCCCCTCAGCTCTGGGGCCAACGTCCTGACTTTC. It encodes CAWSPLSSGANVLTF.

The chain employs TRBV19 and TRBJ2-5; a possible D gene is TRBD1 (6 bases). V was pared by 7 bases and J by 1 base, with 13 bases between. The CDR3 consists of 14 residues. Germline-derived CDR1 and CDR2 are LNHDA and SQIVND (reference sequence). The CDR3 sequence is CASTATGLQETQYF. CDR3 DNA: TGTGCCAGTACCGCGACAGGACTCCAAGAGACCCAGTACTTC.

This sequence joins TRBV28 and TRBJ2-7; 9 bases line up with TRBD1. V trimming: 5 bases; J trimming: 5 bases; junction bases outside the gene matches: 10. The CDR3 contains 15 residues. Germline assignment: CDR1 MDHEN and CDR2 SYDVKM. The CDR3 reads CASSASGTGTHEQYF. CDR3 sequence (DNA): TGTGCCAGCAGTGCCTCCGGGACAGGGACGCACGAGCAGTACTTC.

V usage is TRBV4-1 and J usage is TRBJ2-7, with 12 bases identical to TRBD2. The trim removed 1 base at V and 4 bases at J, leaving 5 bases unmatched. The germline V gene has CDR1 MGHRA and CDR2 YSYEKL. The CDR3 consists of 16 residues. As DNA, the CDR3 is TGCGCCAGCAGCCAAGGGGTGACTAGCGGGAGTTACGAGCAGTACTTC. This gives the protein CASSQGVTSGSYEQYF.